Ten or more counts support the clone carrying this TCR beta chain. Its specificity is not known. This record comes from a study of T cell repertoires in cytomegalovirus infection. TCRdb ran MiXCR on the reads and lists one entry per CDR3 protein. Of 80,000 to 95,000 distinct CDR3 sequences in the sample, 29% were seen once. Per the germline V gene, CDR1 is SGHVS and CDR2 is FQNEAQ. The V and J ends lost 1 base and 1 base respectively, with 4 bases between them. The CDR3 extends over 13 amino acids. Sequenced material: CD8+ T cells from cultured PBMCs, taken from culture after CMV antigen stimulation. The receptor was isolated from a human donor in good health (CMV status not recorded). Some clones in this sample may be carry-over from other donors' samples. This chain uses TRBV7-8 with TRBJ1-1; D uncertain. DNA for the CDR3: TGTGCCAGCAGCTTAGTGGGGAACACTGAAGCTTTCTTT. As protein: CASSLVGNTEAFF.